This T cell receptor beta chain was sequenced for a study of shared clonotypes between healthy human individuals (dated by TCRdb to about 2020). For context, the study as a whole: A few men and a couple of women, aged 18 to 49 years, made up the cohort. Each donor's leukapheresis produced roughly between roughly 0.85 and 9.5 billion PBMCs. To increase sequencing depth and limit assay-specific biases, different laboratories used diverse techniques to prepare libraries and sequence TCR repertoires. For each donor, CD4 naive and CD4 memory were each given three plates, CD8 naive was given two plates, and CD8 memory was given one plate. To estimate repertoire size and how much clonotypes are shared between individuals, the study performed deep sequencing of blood TCR repertoires from five healthy adults. Study-wide findings and limitations: Sharing across several donors was observed for around 5% of naive CD4, about 3.2% of naive CD8, 2% to 2.5% of memory CD4, and about 0.38% of memory CD8 clonotypes. Higher generation probabilities were observed for clonotypes shared by all four sorted-subset donors than for non-shared clonotypes. Naive subsets generally had larger estimated clonotype richness than memory subsets. The small number of donors limited the genetic and exposure-history diversity represented. Pairwise subsampling indicated that sequencing depth was expected to affect the degree of clonotype sharing among donors. Rarefaction of sorted-subset datasets indicated incomplete sequencing despite the large sequencing depth. Sampling was restricted to blood, and TCR repertoires in tissue are likely to differ from TCR repertoires in blood.

The CDR3 sequence holds 12 residues, the cysteine and phenylalanine included. The CDR3 DNA has 36 bases and is translated from base 1. CDR1 and CDR2, looked up from the germline V gene (reference sequence), are SEHNR and FQNEAQ. V lost 5 bases and J lost 2 bases; the stretch between them is 7 bases long. Of note for this clone: Its antigen is currently not known. No quality values exist for individual bases; no much larger clone is one base distant. The same CDR3 arises from other DNA sequences in this sample as well.

CD8 naive samples were obtained by positive selection for CCR7 among CD45RO-negative cells, yielding a CD45RA+CCR7+ population from which TemRA cells were excluded. The donors were healthy, HIV-negative adults with no recently reported acute infections or vaccinations. Only Caucasian adults living in Nashville, Tennessee, USA were represented among the donors. After blood collection by leukapheresis, PBMCs were isolated using Ficoll-Histopaque density gradient centrifugation and then cryopreserved in the vapor phase of liquid nitrogen. Purity and quantity of every magnetically sorted T cell population were checked by analytical flow cytometry. Genomic DNA was isolated from each sorted fraction and quantified by UV absorbance on a Nanodrop 2000c. Using the deep immunoSEQ assay, TCR CDR3 regions were amplified from genomic DNA by multiplex PCR. Genomic DNA extracted from each cell subset was distributed evenly over all wells of several immunoSEQ 96-well plates, and each plate served as one replicate. For sorted subsets, each replicate PCR was loaded with 200 to 250 ng genomic DNA, equivalent to about 30,000 T cell genomes. Purified libraries were measured with a Qubit 3.0 fluorometer, size-checked on a Bioanalyzer 2100, and measured again with the KAPA Library Quantification kit. Every immunoSEQ 96-well plate was sequenced on a dedicated single-read 150-cycle Illumina NextSeq 550 flow cell. Per the authors' processing: Because only junctional sequences without quality scores were contained in the immunoSEQ output, filtering matching that applied to full-length reads could not be performed. Sequences were annotated with PyIR, a Python wrapper for IgBLAST v1.9, using IMGT germline references to assign V/J genes and CDR3. Reads were removed for weak V/J assignments (E-value above 1e-6), missing CDR3, stop codons, out-of-frame junctions, or ambiguous translated residues. V3J clonotypes were defined as sequences sharing the same inferred V gene, J gene, and CDR3 amino acid sequence. The percentage overlap between two repertoires was calculated by dividing the number of shared unique clonotypes by the size of the smaller repertoire. Repertoire richness was assessed with RTK rarefaction, the Chao1 estimator, and Recon v2.1 estimates of unobserved clonotypes. OLGA was used to compute generation probabilities for all TCRbeta clonotypes that the gDNA method yielded from several donors. TCRdb re-hosts the immuneACCESS table, in-frame sequences only. Its copies lack some clones; in the studies checked, an unresolved V gene accounts for under half of them, and the cause for the rest is not known. Clonal size and the V and J genes are those of that table, whereas D and trimming came from the DNA. In this sample the table shows 800,000 to 950,000 clones, about 96% of which occur a single time. The ten largest clones take up less than 0.3% of the sample.

The receptor was isolated from a man younger than 40 in good health. The chain is assembled from TRBV7-9 and TRBJ2-7; the D gene cannot be resolved reliably. The sequenced sample was naive CD8+ T cells sorted from blood. What the cell subset or site label conveys for this sample: CD45RA+CCR7+. The sequence in DNA is TGTGCCAGCAGCCAGTCCCCCTACGAGCAGTACTTC. It encodes CASSQSPYEQYF.